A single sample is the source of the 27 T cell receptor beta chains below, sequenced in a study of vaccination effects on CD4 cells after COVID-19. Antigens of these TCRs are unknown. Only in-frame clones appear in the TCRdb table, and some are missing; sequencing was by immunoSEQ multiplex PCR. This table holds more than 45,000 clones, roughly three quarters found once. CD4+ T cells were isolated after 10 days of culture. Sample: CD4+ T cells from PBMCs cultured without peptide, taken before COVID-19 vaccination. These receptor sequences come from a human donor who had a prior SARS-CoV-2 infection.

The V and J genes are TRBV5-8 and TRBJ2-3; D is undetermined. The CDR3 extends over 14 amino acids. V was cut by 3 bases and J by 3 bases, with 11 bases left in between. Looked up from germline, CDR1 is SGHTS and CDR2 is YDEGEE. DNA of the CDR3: TGTGCCAGCAGCTCCCGTTTGGTAACAGATACGCAGTATTTT. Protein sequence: CASSSRLVTDTQYF.

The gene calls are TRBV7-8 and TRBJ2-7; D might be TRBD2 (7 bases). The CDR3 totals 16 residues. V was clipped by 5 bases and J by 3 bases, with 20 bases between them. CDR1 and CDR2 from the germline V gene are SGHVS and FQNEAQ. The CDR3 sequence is CASSPGGGLNNYEQYF. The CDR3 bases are TGTGCCAGCAGCCCGGGCGGGGGCCTTAATAACTACGAGCAGTACTTC.

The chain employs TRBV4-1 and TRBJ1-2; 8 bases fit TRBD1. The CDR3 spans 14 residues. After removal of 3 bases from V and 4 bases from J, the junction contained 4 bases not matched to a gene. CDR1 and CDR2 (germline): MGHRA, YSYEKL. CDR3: CASSQTGTGYGYTF. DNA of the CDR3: TGCGCCAGCAGCCAGACCGGGACAGGCTATGGCTACACCTTC.

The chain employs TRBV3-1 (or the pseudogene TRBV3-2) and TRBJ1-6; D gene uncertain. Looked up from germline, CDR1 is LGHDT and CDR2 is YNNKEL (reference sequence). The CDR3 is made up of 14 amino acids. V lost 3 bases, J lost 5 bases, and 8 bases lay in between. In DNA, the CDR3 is TGTGCCAGCAGCCAGCGTGATAATAATTCACCCCTCCACTTT. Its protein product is CASSQRDNNSPLHF.

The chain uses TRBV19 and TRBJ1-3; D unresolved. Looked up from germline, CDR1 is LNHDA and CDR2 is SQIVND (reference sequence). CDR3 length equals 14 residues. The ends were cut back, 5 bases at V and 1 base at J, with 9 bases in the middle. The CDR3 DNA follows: TGTGCCAGTAGTCACCTCGGGTCTGGAAACACCATATATTTT. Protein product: CASSHLGSGNTIYF.

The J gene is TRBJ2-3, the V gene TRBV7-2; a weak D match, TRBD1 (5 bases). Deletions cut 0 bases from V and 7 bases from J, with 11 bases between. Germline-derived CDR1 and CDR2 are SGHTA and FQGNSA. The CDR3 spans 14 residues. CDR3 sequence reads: CASSLAGRANTQYF. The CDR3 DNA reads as TGTGCCAGCAGCTTAGCGGGCAGGGCAAATACGCAGTATTTT.

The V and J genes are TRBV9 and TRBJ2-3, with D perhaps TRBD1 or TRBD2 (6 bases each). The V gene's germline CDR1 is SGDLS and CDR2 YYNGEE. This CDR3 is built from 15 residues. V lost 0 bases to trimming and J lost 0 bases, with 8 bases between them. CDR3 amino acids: CASSVVGGSTDTQYF. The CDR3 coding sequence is TGTGCCAGCAGCGTAGTAGGGGGGAGCACAGATACGCAGTATTTT.

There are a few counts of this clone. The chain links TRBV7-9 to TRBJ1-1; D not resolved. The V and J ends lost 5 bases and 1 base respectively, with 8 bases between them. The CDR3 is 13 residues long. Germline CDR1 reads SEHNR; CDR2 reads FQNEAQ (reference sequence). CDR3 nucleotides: TGTGCCAGCAGCGAGAGGTGGAACACTGAAGCTTTCTTT. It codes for CASSERWNTEAFF.

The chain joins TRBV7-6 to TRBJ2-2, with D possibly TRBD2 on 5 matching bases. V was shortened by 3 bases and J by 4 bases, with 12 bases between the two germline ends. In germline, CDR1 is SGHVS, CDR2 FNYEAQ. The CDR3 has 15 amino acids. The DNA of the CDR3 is TGTGCCAGCAGCTTCCCCCCCGAGGGCACCGGGGAGCTGTTTTTT. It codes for CASSFPPEGTGELFF.

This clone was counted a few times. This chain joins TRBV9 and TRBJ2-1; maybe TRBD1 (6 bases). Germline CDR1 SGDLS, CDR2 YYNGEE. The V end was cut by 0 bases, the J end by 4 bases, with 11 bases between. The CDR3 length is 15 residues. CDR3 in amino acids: CASSVEGVPYNEQFF. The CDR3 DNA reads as TGTGCCAGCAGCGTAGAGGGGGTCCCTTACAATGAGCAGTTCTTC.

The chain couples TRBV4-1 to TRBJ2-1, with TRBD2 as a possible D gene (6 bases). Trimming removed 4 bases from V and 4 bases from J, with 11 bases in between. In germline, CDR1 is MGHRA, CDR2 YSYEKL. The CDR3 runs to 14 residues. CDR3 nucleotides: TGCGCCAGCAGCCGTAGCGGTGGATACAATGAGCAGTTCTTC. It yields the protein CASSRSGGYNEQFF.

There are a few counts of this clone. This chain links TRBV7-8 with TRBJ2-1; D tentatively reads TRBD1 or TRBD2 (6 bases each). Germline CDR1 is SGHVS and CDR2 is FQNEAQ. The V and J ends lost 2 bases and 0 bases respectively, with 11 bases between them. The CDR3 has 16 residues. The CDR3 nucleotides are TGTGCCAGCAGCTTACGGACGGGGGCCTCCTACAATGAGCAGTTCTTC. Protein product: CASSLRTGASYNEQFF.

As DNA, the CDR3 is TGTGCCAGCAGACCCACCCCAGGAAACACCATATATTTT. This codes for CASRPTPGNTIYF. The chain employs TRBV6-5 and TRBJ1-3; no reliable D call. V dropped 6 bases and J dropped 4 bases, with 10 bases sitting between them. The germline V gene encodes CDR1 MNHEY and CDR2 SVGAGI. The length of the CDR3 is 13 residues.

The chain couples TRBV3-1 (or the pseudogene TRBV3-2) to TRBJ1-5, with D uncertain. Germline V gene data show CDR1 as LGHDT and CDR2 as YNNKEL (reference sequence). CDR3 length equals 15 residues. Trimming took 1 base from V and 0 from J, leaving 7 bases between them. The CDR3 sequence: CASSQGVRSNQPQHF. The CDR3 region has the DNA TGTGCCAGCAGCCAAGGGGTGCGTAGCAATCAGCCCCAGCATTTT.

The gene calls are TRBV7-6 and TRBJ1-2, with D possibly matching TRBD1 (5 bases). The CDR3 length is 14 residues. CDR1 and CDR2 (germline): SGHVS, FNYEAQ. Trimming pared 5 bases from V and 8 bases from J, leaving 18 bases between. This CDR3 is CASSPGGRVLGYTF. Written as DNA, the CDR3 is TGTGCCAGCAGCCCGGGCGGCAGGGTCCTCGGCTACACCTTC.

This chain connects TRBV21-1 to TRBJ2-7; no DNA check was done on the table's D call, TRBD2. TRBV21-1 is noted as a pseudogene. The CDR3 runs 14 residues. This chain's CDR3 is CASSKGTETYEQYF. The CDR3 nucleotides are TGTGCCAGCAGCAAGGGGACTGAGACCTACGAGCAGTACTTC.

The CDR3: CASSARDRFKAPEAFF. The CDR3 nucleotides read TGTGCCAGCAGCGCGAGAGACAGGTTTAAGGCCCCTGAAGCTTTCTTT. The chain is built from TRBV7-9 and TRBJ1-1; D perhaps matches TRBD1 (6 bases). CDR1 is SEHNR, CDR2 FQNEAQ, per germline (reference sequence). CDR3 length equals 16 residues. V was clipped by 5 bases and J by 6 bases, with 22 bases between them. Together with reference TRBV7-9 and TRBJ1-1, the CDR3 gives the full variable domain: DTGVSQNPRHKITKRGQNVTFRCDPISEHNRLYWYRQTLGQGPEFLTYFQNEAQLEKSRLLSDRFSAERPKGSFSTLEIQRTEQGDSAMYLCASSARDRFKAPEAFFGQGTRLTVV.

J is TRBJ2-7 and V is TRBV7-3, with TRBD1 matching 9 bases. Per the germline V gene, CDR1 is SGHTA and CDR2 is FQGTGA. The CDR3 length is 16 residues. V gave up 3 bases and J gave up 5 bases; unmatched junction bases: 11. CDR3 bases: TGTGCCAGCAGCTTGACGGTTGGGACAGGGATCAACGAGCAGTACTTC. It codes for CASSLTVGTGINEQYF.

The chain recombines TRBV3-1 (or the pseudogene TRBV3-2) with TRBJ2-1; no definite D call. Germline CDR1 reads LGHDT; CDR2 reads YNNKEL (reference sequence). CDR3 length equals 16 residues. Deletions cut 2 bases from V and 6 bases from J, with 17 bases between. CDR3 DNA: TGTGCCAGCAGCCAATTTTTGGGTGGTCGTGCCAATGAGCAGTTCTTC. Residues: CASSQFLGGRANEQFF.

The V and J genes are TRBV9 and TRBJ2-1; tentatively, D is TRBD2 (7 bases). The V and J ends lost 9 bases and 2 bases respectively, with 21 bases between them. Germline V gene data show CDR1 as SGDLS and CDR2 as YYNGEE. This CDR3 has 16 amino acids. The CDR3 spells CATPPGGGGAYNEQFF. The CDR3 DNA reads TGTGCCACGCCCCCCGGGGGAGGGGGGGCCTACAATGAGCAGTTCTTC.

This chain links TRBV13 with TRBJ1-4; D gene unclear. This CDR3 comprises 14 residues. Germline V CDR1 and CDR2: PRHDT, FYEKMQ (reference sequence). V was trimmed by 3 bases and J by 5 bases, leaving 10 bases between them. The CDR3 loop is CASSLGAKNEKLFF. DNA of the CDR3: TGTGCCAGCAGCTTGGGTGCGAAAAATGAAAAACTGTTTTTT.

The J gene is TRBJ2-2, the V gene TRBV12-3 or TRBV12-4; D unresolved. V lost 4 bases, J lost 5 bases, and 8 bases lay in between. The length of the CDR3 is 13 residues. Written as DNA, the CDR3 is TGTGCCAGCAGTTGGGCCCTGACCGGGGAGCTGTTTTTT. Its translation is CASSWALTGELFF.

CDR3: CASSLAGTDTQYF. CDR3 bases: TGTGCCAGCAGTTTGGCGGGCACAGATACGCAGTATTTT. The V and J genes are TRBV27 and TRBJ2-3; unclear D gene. V shed 3 bases and J shed 1 base, with 5 bases lying between them. This CDR3 contains 13 residues. Germline V gene data show CDR1 as MNHEY and CDR2 as SMNVEV (reference sequence).

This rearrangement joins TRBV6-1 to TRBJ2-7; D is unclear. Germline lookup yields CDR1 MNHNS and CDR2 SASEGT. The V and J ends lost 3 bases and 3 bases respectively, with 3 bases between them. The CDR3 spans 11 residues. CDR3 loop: CASSDGYEQYF. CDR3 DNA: TGTGCCAGCAGTGACGGCTACGAGCAGTACTTC.

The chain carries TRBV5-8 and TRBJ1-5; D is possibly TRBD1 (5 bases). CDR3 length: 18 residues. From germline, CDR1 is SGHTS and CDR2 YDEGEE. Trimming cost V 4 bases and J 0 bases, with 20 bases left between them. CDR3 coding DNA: TGTGCCAGCAGCCACGAAGGAGTGGGGGGTTATAGCAATCAGCCCCAGCATTTT. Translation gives CASSHEGVGGYSNQPQHF. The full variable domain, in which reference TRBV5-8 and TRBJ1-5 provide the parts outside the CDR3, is EAGVTQSPTHLIKTRGQQATLRCSPISGHTSVYWYQQALGLGLQFLLWYDEGEERNRGNFPPRFSGRQFPNYSSELNVNALELEDSALYLCASSHEGVGGYSNQPQHFGDGTRLSIL.

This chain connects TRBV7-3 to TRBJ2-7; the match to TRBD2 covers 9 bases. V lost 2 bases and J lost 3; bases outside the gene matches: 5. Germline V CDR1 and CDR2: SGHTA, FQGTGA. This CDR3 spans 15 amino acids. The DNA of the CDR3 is TGTGCCAGCAGCTTACATGGCGGGGGGGACTACGAGCAGTACTTC. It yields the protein CASSLHGGGDYEQYF.

Here the CDR3 reads CASSEEWHNQPQHF. The DNA of the CDR3 is TGTGCCAGCAGTGAAGAATGGCACAATCAGCCCCAGCATTTT. This chain links TRBV6-1 with TRBJ1-5; D not certain. Germline CDR1 MNHNS, CDR2 SASEGT. The CDR3 totals 14 residues. The germline V and J ends were trimmed by 1 base and 3 bases, with 7 bases remaining between them.